This T cell receptor beta chain is from a study of T-cell reconstitution after alpha-beta-depleted transplantation in children. Study-level findings and limits: Newly produced T cells mostly provided counts and TCRbeta diversity after one year, as hyperexpanded clones declined. Surviving recipient cells, namely T cells and thymic progenitors, were the source of high day-60 TCRbeta diversity in some patients. Expanded clones from the graft, numbering several hundred, reportedly supplied alpha-beta T cells about two months after transplant.

This clonotype appeared a few times. As yet, its antigen is unknown. For TCRbeta, the library was prepared with unique molecular identifiers. MiXCR, run by TCRdb on the PCR reads, gives a single entry per CDR3 protein. The top ten hold roughly 13% of the sample, which has around 580,000 distinct CDR3 sequences, approximately 22% seen once. Germline V lookup: CDR1 SGHTS, CDR2 YDEGEE. The length of the CDR3 is 15 residues. V lost 4 bases and J 2 bases, leaving 16 bases between the germline ends. The input for sequencing was PBMCs, mostly from graft donor cells, taken 360 days after TCRalphabeta/CD19-depleted stem cell transplant. This sequence originates from a boy in the first two years of life who had a stem cell transplant for acute myeloid leukemia, so the T cells may come from the graft donor. The chain carries TRBV5-8 and TRBJ2-7; possibly TRBD1 or TRBD2 for D (6 bases each). The DNA of the CDR3 is TGTGCCAGCAGCGATGGGAGGACAGAGCCCTACGAGCAGTACGTC. It encodes CASSDGRTEPYEQYV.